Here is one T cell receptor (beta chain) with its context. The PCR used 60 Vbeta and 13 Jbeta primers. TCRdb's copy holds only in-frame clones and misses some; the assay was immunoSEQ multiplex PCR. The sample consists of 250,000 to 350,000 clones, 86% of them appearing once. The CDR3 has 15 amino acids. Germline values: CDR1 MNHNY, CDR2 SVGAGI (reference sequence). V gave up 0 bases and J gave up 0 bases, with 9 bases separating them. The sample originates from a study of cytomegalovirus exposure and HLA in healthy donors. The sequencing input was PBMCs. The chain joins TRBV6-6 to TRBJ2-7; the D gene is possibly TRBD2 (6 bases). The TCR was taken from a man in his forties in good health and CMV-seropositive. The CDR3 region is CASSYSQRVSYEQYF. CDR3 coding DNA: TGTGCCAGCAGTTACTCTCAGCGGGTCTCCTACGAGCAGTACTTC.